The clone carrying this T cell receptor (beta chain) came up a few times. The entry originates in a study of patients and donors after allogeneic stem cell transplantation. From the RT-PCR reads, TCRdb called clonotypes with MiXCR, one entry per CDR3 protein. There are some 960,000 distinct CDR3 sequences in the sample; 15% to 20% occur only once, and around 6% lies in the top ten. Material for sequencing was blood, either unsorted or a sorted T cell fraction (not recorded which). The TCR originated in a human donor who was either an allogeneic HSCT recipient or a stem cell or donor lymphocyte infusion donor (not recorded which). It is not recorded whose cells these are; they may come from a transplant donor.

The CDR3 reads CASSASEVGTGELFF. The CDR3 region has the DNA TGTGCCAGCAGCGCCTCTGAAGTGGGCACCGGGGAGCTGTTTTTT. The chain uses TRBV9 and TRBJ2-2; D remains ambiguous. V lost 3 bases, J lost 4 bases, and 13 bases lay in between. The CDR3 totals 15 residues. Germline lookup yields CDR1 SGDLS and CDR2 YYNGEE.